Here is one T cell receptor beta chain with its context. This sample is part of a study of blood T cell repertoires in COVID-19. As for the study in general: The study drew acute and convalescent COVID-19 samples from the United States, Italy and Spain. Sample material is recorded as cDNA or gDNA derived from T cells, B-cell-depleted T cells, or PBMCs.

The germline CDR1 and CDR2 sequences are SEHNR and FQNEAQ (reference sequence). V lost 1 base and J lost 7; bases outside the gene matches: 3. The CDR3 contains 15 residues. Authors' analysis steps: Cell counts per sample came from amplifying reference gene primers. Assay used: immunoSEQ multiplex PCR; TCRdb lists only in-frame clones, some missing. V, J and clone size derive from that table, while D and trimming were established from the DNA sequence. The sample holds tens of thousands of clones, 82% seen once. The sample comprised peripheral blood. The rearrangement links TRBV7-9 to TRBJ2-1, with 11 bases identical to TRBD2. This TCR was sampled from a woman of 80 years or more with acute or convalescent COVID-19. The CDR3 loop reads CASSLVSGRANEQFF. In DNA, the CDR3 is TGTGCCAGCAGCTTAGTTAGCGGGAGGGCTAATGAGCAGTTCTTC.